The 18 T cell receptor beta chains below come from one sample, sequenced in a study of CD8 T cells in ankylosing spondylitis. The study, taken as a whole, reports: Characteristic, it appeared, of ankylosing spondylitis blood was a TCR beta motif of about eight highly homologous variants.

One entry per CDR3 protein results from TCRdb running MiXCR on the 5' RACE reads. The table has approximately 500,000 distinct CDR3 sequences, approximately 12% seen once; the top ten hold about 6.8%. These receptors' antigens are unknown. The specimen was blood, either unsorted or a sorted T cell fraction (not recorded which). These receptors came from a male donor with ankylosing spondylitis.

A few counts support this clonotype. The rearrangement uses TRBV28 and TRBJ1-5; D perhaps matches TRBD1 (5 bases). CDR3 size: 15 residues. The V end was cut by 7 bases, the J end by 0 bases, with 13 bases between. The V gene's germline CDR1 is MDHEN and CDR2 SYDVKM. The CDR3 DNA reads as TGTGCCAGCACTCCCCAAGGGGATAGCAATCAGCCCCAGCATTTT. This translates into CASTPQGDSNQPQHF. The full variable domain, in which reference TRBV28 and TRBJ1-5 provide the parts outside the CDR3, is DVKVTQSSRYLVKRTGEKVFLECVQDMDHENMFWYRQDPGLGLRLIYFSYDVKMKEKGDIPEGYSVSREKKERFSLILESASTNQTSMYLCASTPQGDSNQPQHFGDGTRLSIL.

The rearrangement uses TRBV4-1 and TRBJ2-5, with TRBD2 matching over 11 bases. CDR1 is MGHRA and CDR2 is YSYEKL in the germline V gene. V lost 2 bases, J lost 1 base, and 9 bases stayed unmatched. The CDR3 runs to 18 residues. The CDR3 protein is CASSQYARLAGRQETQYF. The DNA of the CDR3 is TGCGCCAGCAGCCAATATGCCCGACTAGCGGGGCGCCAAGAGACCCAGTACTTC.

This clonotype was detected a few times. This rearrangement joins TRBV15 to TRBJ2-7; no definite D call. CDR3 length: 13 amino acids. The germline CDR1 and CDR2 sequences are LNHNV and YYDKDF (reference sequence). V was clipped by 0 bases and J by 4 bases, with 7 bases between them. CDR3 in DNA: TGTGCCACCAGCAGAGATTCCAGTTACGAGCAGTACGTC. It encodes CATSRDSSYEQYV.

This clonotype occurred many times. The rearrangement links TRBV20-1 to TRBJ2-1; 9 bases align to TRBD2. After removal of 2 bases from V and 6 bases from J, the junction contained 5 bases not matched to a gene. This CDR3 contains 14 residues. Germline loops: CDR1 DFQATT, CDR2 SNEGSKA (reference sequence). The CDR3 DNA reads as TGCAGTGCTAGACTAGCGGGGAGGGGCAATGAGCAGTTCTTC. Its translation: CSARLAGRGNEQFF.

This clonotype was seen a few times. V is TRBV20-1 and J is TRBJ2-2; 9 bases fit TRBD2. The CDR3 runs 14 residues. Germline CDR1 DFQATT, CDR2 SNEGSKA (reference sequence). With V trimmed by 5 bases and J by 4 bases, 5 bases remained unmatched. CDR3 in DNA: TGCAGTGCTGGGATAGCGGGGGTCACCGGGGAGCTGTTTTTT. It is translated as CSAGIAGVTGELFF.

This chain uses TRBV7-7 with TRBJ2-5; tentative D call: TRBD2 (5 bases). CDR3 length: 13 amino acids. Trimming took 5 bases from V and 5 from J, leaving 12 bases between them. Germline CDR1 SSHAT, CDR2 FNYEAQ (reference sequence). CDR3 sequence: CASSTDSWETQYF. CDR3 DNA sequence: TGTGCCAGCAGCACGGACTCGTGGGAGACCCAGTACTTC.

This clonotype was counted a few times. The chain links TRBV18 to TRBJ1-1; no definite D call. The V end was cut by 6 bases, the J end by 0 bases, with 5 bases between. Looked up from germline, CDR1 is KGHSH and CDR2 is LQKENI. The CDR3 contains 12 residues. Written as DNA, the CDR3 is TGTGCCAGCTCCATAGTGAACACTGAAGCTTTCTTT. Translated: CASSIVNTEAFF. The full variable domain, completed using reference TRBV18 and TRBJ1-1, is NAGVMQNPRHLVRRRGQEARLRCSPMKGHSHVYWYRQLPEEGLKFMVYLQKENIIDESGMPKERFSAEFPKEGPSILRIQQVVRGDSAAYFCASSIVNTEAFFGQGTRLTVV.

This clonotype was seen at least ten times. V is TRBV5-1 and J is TRBJ2-7; D might be TRBD1 (5 bases). Trimming left V 1 base short and J 2 bases short, with 13 bases between. Germline CDR1 reads SGHRS; CDR2 reads YFSETQ. This CDR3 has 15 residues. The CDR3 here is CASSLKFDSTYEQYF. In DNA, the CDR3 is TGCGCCAGCAGCTTGAAGTTCGACAGTACCTACGAGCAGTACTTC.

A few counts support this clonotype. The CDR3 protein is CSVGTSGRASSYEQYV. Here the CDR3 DNA reads TGCAGCGTTGGGACTAGCGGGAGGGCCAGCTCCTACGAGCAGTACGTC. The rearrangement uses TRBV29-1 and TRBJ2-7, with 15 positions matching TRBD2. Germline trimming cut 4 bases from V and 0 bases from J; bases unmatched to any gene: 4. Germline values: CDR1 SQVTM, CDR2 ANQGSEA. This CDR3 has 16 amino acids.

The V and J genes are TRBV29-1 and TRBJ1-5; 7 positions agree with TRBD1. There are 15 residues in the CDR3. The J segment lost 1 base and the V segment lost 8 bases, leaving 11 bases of the junction unmatched. Germline V gene lookup returns CDR1 SQVTM and CDR2 ANQGSEA. The CDR3, as DNA: TGCAGCCACGACAGGGAAAGGGTCAGCAATCAGCCCCAGCATTTT. Translation gives CSHDRERVSNQPQHF.

The chain couples TRBV20-1 to TRBJ2-5; TRBD2 is a possible D gene (6 bases). The V end lost 0 bases, the J end lost 7 bases, and 15 bases lay between the germline ends. The germline V gene encodes CDR1 DFQATT and CDR2 SNEGSKA (reference sequence). This CDR3 has 14 amino acids. CDR3 residues: CSARDSDGSSTQYF. CDR3 in DNA: TGCAGTGCTAGAGATTCGGACGGGAGTTCGACCCAGTACTTC.

This clonotype was seen more than once but under ten times. This sequence joins TRBV11-1 and TRBJ2-2; D possibly corresponds to TRBD2 (6 bases). The CDR3 runs 17 residues. In germline, CDR1 is SGHAT, CDR2 FQDESV (reference sequence). V was shortened by 4 bases and J by 4 bases, with 19 bases between the two germline ends. Written as DNA, the CDR3 is TGTGCCAGCAGCTCCGGGAGTCCATGGTCGAGCACCGGGGAGCTGTTTTTT. It yields the protein CASSSGSPWSSTGELFF. Together with reference TRBV11-1 and TRBJ2-2, the CDR3 gives the full variable domain: EAEVAQSPRYKITEKSQAVAFWCDPISGHATLYWYRQILGQGPELLVQFQDESVVDDSQLPKDRFSAERLKGVDSTLKIQPAELGDSAMYLCASSSGSPWSSTGELFFGEGSRLTVL.

CDR3 residues: CASSPQVAGVNNEQFF. In DNA form, the CDR3 reads TGTGCCAGCTCACCACAGGTAGCGGGAGTTAACAATGAGCAGTTCTTC. The rearrangement uses TRBV18 and TRBJ2-1; 9 nucleotides agree with TRBD2. Germline V gene sequence: CDR1 KGHSH, CDR2 LQKENI. This CDR3 comprises 16 residues. V was clipped by 1 base and J by 5 bases; unmatched bases: 6.

The J gene is TRBJ1-2, the V gene TRBV29-1, with 11 positions matching TRBD1. CDR1 is SQVTM, CDR2 ANQGSEA, per germline. Trimming cost V 7 bases and J 5 bases; bases outside gene matches: 3. The length of the CDR3 is 12 residues. For the CDR3, the DNA is TGCAGCGCTGGACAGGGGGCATATGGCTACACCTTC. This sequence encodes CSAGQGAYGYTF.

This clonotype occurred many times. CDR3 DNA sequence: TGTGCCAGCAGTTTATTGAAGGGTGGGGGGATGGGTGAAGCTTTCTTT. Protein sequence: CASSLLKGGGMGEAFF. The chain is built from TRBV12-3 or TRBV12-4 and TRBJ1-1; a weak D match, TRBD1 (5 bases). The length of the CDR3 is 16 residues. Trimming cost V 2 bases and J 7 bases, with 20 bases left between them.

This clonotype was seen only once. The chain combines TRBV24-1 with TRBJ2-5; D not certain. The length of the CDR3 is 13 residues. Trimming took off 7 bases at V and 2 bases at J, with 10 bases between the two ends. From germline, CDR1 is KGHDR and CDR2 SFDVKD. CDR3 sequence (DNA): TGTGCCACCAGAGACTCTAGGCAAGAGACCCAGTACTTC. It is translated as CATRDSRQETQYF.

This clonotype was picked up many times. The CDR3 sequence: CASSLGLGQGGTDTQYF. For the CDR3, the DNA is TGTGCCAGCAGCTTGGGATTGGGGCAGGGAGGCACAGATACGCAGTATTTT. This sequence joins TRBV5-8 and TRBJ2-3, with D possibly being TRBD1 or TRBD2 (5 bases each). V lost 0 bases, J lost 1 base, and 15 bases lay in between. The CDR3 covers 17 residues. CDR1 and CDR2 (germline): SGHTS, YDEGEE. Using reference TRBV5-8 and TRBJ2-3 for the parts outside the CDR3, the full variable domain is EAGVTQSPTHLIKTRGQQATLRCSPISGHTSVYWYQQALGLGLQFLLWYDEGEERNRGNFPPRFSGRQFPNYSSELNVNALELEDSALYLCASSLGLGQGGTDTQYFGPGTRLTVL.

CDR3 sequence reads: CSAPTSGSWEETQYF. The CDR3 nucleotides read TGCAGTGCTCCCACTAGCGGGAGCTGGGAAGAGACCCAGTACTTC. The chain has TRBV20-1 and TRBJ2-5; 11 positions match TRBD2. The V segment lost 5 bases and the J segment 3 bases; nucleotides outside the gene matches: 8. The CDR3 is 15 amino acids. The germline CDR1 and CDR2 sequences are DFQATT and SNEGSKA (reference sequence).